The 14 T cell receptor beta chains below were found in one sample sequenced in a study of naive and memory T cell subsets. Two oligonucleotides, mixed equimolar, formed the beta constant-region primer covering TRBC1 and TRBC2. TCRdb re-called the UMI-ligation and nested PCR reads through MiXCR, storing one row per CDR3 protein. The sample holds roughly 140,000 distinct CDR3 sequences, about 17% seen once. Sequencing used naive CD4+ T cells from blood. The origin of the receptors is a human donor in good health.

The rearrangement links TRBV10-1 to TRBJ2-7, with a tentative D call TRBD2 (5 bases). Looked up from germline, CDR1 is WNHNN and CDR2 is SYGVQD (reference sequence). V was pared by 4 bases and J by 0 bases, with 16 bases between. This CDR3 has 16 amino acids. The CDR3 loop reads CASSGGLVGSSYEQYF. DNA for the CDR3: TGCGCCAGCAGTGGAGGACTGGTGGGGAGCTCCTACGAGCAGTACTTC.

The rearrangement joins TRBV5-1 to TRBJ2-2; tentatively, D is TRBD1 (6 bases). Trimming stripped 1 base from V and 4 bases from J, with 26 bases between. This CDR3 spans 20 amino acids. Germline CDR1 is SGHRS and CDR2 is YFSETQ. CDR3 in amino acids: CASSLSDRRLRQQSTGELFF. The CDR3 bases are TGCGCCAGCAGCTTGTCAGACAGGAGGCTTCGGCAACAAAGCACCGGGGAGCTGTTTTTT.

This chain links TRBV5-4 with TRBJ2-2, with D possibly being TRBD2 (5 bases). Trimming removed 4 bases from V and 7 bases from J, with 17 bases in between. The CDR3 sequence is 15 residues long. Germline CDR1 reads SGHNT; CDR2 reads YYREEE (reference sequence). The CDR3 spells CASSTSREPIGELFF. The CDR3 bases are TGTGCCAGCAGCACATCAAGGGAGCCGATCGGGGAGCTGTTTTTT. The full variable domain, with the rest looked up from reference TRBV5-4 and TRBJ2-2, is ETGVTQSPTHLIKTRGQQVTLRCSSQSGHNTVSWYQQALGQGPQFIFQYYREEENGRGNFPPRFSGLQFPNYSSELNVNALELDDSALYLCASSTSREPIGELFFGEGSRLTVL.

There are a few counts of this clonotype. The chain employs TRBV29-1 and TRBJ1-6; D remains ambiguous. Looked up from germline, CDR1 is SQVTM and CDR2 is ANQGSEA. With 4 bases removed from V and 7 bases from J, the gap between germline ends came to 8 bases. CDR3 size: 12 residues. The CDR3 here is CSVGTVNSPLHF. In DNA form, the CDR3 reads TGCAGCGTTGGCACAGTGAATTCACCCCTCCACTTT.

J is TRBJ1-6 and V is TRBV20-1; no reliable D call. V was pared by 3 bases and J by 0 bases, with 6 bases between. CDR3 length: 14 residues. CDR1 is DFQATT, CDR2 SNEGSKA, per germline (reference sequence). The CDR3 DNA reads TGCAGTGCTAGCCCGAGCTCCTATAATTCACCCCTCCACTTT. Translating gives CSASPSSYNSPLHF.

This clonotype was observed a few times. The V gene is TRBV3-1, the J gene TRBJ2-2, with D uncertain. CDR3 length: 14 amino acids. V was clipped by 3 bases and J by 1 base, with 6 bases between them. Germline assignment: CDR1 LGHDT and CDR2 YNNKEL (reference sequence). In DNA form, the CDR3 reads TGTGCCAGCAGCCAGTTGCGGAACACCGGGGAGCTGTTTTTT. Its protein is CASSQLRNTGELFF.

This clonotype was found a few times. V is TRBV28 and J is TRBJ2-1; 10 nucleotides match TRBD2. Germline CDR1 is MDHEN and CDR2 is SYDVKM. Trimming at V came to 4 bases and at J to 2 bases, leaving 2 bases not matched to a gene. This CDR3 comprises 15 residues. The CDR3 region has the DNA TGTGCCAGCAGTTCACTAGCGGGACCCTACAATGAGCAGTTCTTC. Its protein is CASSSLAGPYNEQFF.

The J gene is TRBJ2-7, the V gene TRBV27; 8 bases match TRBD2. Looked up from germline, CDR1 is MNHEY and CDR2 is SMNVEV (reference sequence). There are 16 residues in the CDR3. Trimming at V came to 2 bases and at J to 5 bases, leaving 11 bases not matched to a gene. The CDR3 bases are TGTGCCAGCAGTTTAACTGGACCCGGGAGGGGTAACGAGCAGTACTTC. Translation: CASSLTGPGRGNEQYF.

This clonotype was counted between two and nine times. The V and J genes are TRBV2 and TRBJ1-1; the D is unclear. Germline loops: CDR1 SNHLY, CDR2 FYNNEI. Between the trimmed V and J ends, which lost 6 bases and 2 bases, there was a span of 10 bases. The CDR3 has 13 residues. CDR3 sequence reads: CASRADGNTEAFF. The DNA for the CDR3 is TGTGCCAGCAGAGCCGACGGAAACACTGAAGCTTTCTTT.

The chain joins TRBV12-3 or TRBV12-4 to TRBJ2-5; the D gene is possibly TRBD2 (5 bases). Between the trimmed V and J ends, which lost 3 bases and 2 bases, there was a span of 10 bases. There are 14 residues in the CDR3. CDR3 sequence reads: CASSLSRGQETQYF. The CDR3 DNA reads TGTGCCAGCAGTTTGAGTCGGGGACAAGAGACCCAGTACTTC.

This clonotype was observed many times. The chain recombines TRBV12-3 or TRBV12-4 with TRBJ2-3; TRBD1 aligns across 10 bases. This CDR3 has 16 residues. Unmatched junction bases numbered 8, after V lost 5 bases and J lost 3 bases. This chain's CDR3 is CASSPPRDRGTDTQYF. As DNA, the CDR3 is TGTGCCAGCAGTCCCCCCCGGGACAGGGGAACAGATACGCAGTATTTT.

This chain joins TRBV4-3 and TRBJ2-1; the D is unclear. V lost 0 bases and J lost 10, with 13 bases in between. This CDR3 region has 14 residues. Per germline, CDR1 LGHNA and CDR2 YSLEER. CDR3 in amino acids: CASSQEAMAWEQFF. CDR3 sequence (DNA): TGCGCCAGCAGCCAAGAGGCCATGGCATGGGAGCAGTTCTTC.

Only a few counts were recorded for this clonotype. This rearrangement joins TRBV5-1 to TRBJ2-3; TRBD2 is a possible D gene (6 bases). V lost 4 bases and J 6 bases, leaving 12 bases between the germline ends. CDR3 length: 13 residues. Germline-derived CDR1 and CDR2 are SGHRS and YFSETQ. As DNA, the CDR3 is TGCGCCAGCAGCCCAGGGACTGGTGATACGCAGTATTTT. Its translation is CASSPGTGDTQYF.

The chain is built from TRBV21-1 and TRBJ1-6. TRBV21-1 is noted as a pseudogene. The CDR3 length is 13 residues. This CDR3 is CASSKVGRVPLHF. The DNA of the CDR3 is TGTGCCAGCAGCAAAGTAGGGAGGGTCCCCCTCCACTTT.